Below are 10 T cell receptor beta chains sequenced from a single sample in a study of T cell responses to AZD1222 COVID-19 vaccine. Sequencing was performed with immunoSEQ multiplex PCR; in TCRdb, only in-frame clones are kept and a portion is missing. The sample contains about 170,000 clones, around 90% of which appear only once. The sample here was peripheral blood, taken on day 0 of AZD1222 vaccination. The receptor set was obtained from an adult in good health.

This clone was recorded only once. This chain links TRBV28 with TRBJ2-7; D unresolved. The CDR3 has 13 amino acids. Trimming took 4 bases from V and 7 from J, leaving 14 bases between them. Germline V gene data show CDR1 as MDHEN and CDR2 as SYDVKM. This CDR3 is CASSSRPVGEQYF. For the CDR3, the DNA is TGTGCCAGCAGTTCCCGCCCAGTGGGAGAGCAGTACTTC.

The chain is built from TRBV5-5 and TRBJ2-7; either TRBD1 or TRBD2 may supply D (7 bases each). Germline loops: CDR1 SGHKS, CDR2 YYEKEE (reference sequence). Trimming removed 2 bases from V and 0 bases from J, with 18 bases in between. This CDR3 is built from 17 residues. CDR3 coding DNA: TGTGCCAGCAGCTTCTACAGGGGCGGGGGAAGCTCCTACGAGCAGTACTTC. Protein sequence: CASSFYRGGGSSYEQYF.

J is TRBJ2-3 and V is TRBV9, with TRBD1 matching 7 bases. The V and J ends lost 4 bases and 0 bases, in that order; junction bases with no gene match: 5. Germline V lookup: CDR1 SGDLS, CDR2 YYNGEE. The CDR3 has 15 amino acids. The CDR3 DNA sequence: TGTGCCAGCAGCATCTTGACAGGGAGCACAGATACGCAGTATTTT. Its translation is CASSILTGSTDTQYF. The variable domain in full, with the rest retrieved from reference TRBV9 and TRBJ2-3, is DSGVTQTPKHLITATGQRVTLRCSPRSGDLSVYWYQQSLDQGLQFLIQYYNGEERAKGNILERFSAQQFPDLHSELNLSSLELGDSALYFCASSILTGSTDTQYFGPGTRLTVL.

The chain uses TRBV6-1 and TRBJ1-2; no reliable D call. Per germline, CDR1 MNHNS and CDR2 SASEGT. The CDR3 length is 13 residues. Trimming removed 6 bases at V and 4 bases at J, with 12 bases between. CDR3 bases: TGTGCCAGCAGACTTACAGTTTTCTATGGCTACACCTTC. Translating gives CASRLTVFYGYTF.

The chain joins TRBV3-1 (or the pseudogene TRBV3-2) to TRBJ2-7, with 8 bases lining up with TRBD2. With 4 bases clipped from V and 6 bases from J, the junction kept 2 bases outside the gene matches. The CDR3 contains 12 residues. Looked up from germline, CDR1 is LGHDT and CDR2 is YNNKEL (reference sequence). Here the CDR3 reads CASSRTSGEQYF. CDR3 nucleotides: TGTGCCAGCAGCCGAACTAGCGGCGAGCAGTACTTC.

This chain links TRBV19 with TRBJ2-4; 7 bases match TRBD1. The CDR3 totals 14 residues. From germline, CDR1 is LNHDA and CDR2 SQIVND (reference sequence). Unmatched junction bases numbered 8, after V lost 6 bases and J lost 6 bases. In DNA, the CDR3 is TGTGCCAGTAGCCATACAGGGGCCGCAAACATTCAGTACTTC. Translating it yields CASSHTGAANIQYF.

The chain carries TRBV6-5 and TRBJ2-1, with TRBD2 identical over 12 bases. Looked up from germline, CDR1 is MNHEY and CDR2 is SVGAGI. The CDR3 extends over 15 amino acids. Losses at the gene ends were 7 bases for V and 4 bases for J; bases not matched to a gene: 5. The CDR3 bases are TGTGCCAGCACCCAGACTAGCGGGGGTTACAATGAGCAGTTCTTC. It encodes CASTQTSGGYNEQFF.

The chain uses TRBV2 and TRBJ1-2, with a possible D match to TRBD1 (6 bases). Germline values: CDR1 SNHLY, CDR2 FYNNEI. The V gene lost 4 bases and the J gene lost 8 bases, with 17 bases spanning the gap. The CDR3 spans 14 residues. CDR3 region: CASSVSGRGGGYTF. CDR3 bases: TGTGCCAGCAGTGTATCGGGCAGGGGAGGGGGCTACACCTTC. Complete variable domain (other parts from reference TRBV2 and TRBJ1-2): EPEVTQTPSHQVTQMGQEVILRCVPISNHLYFYWYRQILGQKVEFLVSFYNNEISEKSEIFDDQFSVERPDGSNFTLKIRSTKLEDSAMYFCASSVSGRGGGYTFGSGTRLTVV.

This clone came up once. The chain carries TRBV2 and TRBJ1-3; D may be TRBD1 (5 bases). Per the germline V gene, CDR1 is SNHLY and CDR2 is FYNNEI. This CDR3 is 15 amino acids long. With 2 bases removed from V and 4 bases from J, the gap between germline ends came to 12 bases. CDR3: CASSEQGTKGNTIYF. The CDR3 DNA reads as TGTGCCAGCAGTGAACAGGGAACTAAAGGAAACACCATATATTTT.

The J gene is TRBJ2-3, the V gene TRBV7-6, with D tentatively TRBD2 (6 bases). V was shortened by 5 bases and J by 6 bases, with 12 bases between the two germline ends. This CDR3 is built from 13 residues. Germline CDR1 reads SGHVS; CDR2 reads FNYEAQ. CDR3 in amino acids: CASSAIGGDTQYF. The DNA for the CDR3 is TGTGCCAGCAGCGCAATTGGGGGGGATACGCAGTATTTT.